This T cell receptor (beta chain) was recorded in a study of T-cell reconstitution after alpha-beta-depleted transplantation in children (dated by TCRdb to the mid-2010s). General notes on the study: Using TCR repertoire profiling, the study followed T-cell immune reconstitution in a quantitative way in children after TCRalphabeta/CD19-depleted allogeneic hematopoietic cell transplantation. Summary of the overall study and its limitations: Over the following months the frequencies of hyperexpanded clones went down, and after one year T-cell counts and TCRbeta diversity were mostly credited to newly produced T cells. The apparently early recovery of alphabetaT-cell counts about two months after transplant reportedly depended on only several hundred rapidly expanded clones that came from non-depleted graft cells. In some patients, the high TCRbeta diversity seen at day 60 was put down to recipient T cells and intrathymic progenitors that had survived conditioning.

Cut back by 1 base and 3 bases, the V and J ends lie 13 bases apart. From the germline V gene (reference sequence), CDR1 is SEHNR and CDR2 is FQNEAQ. From the cysteine up to the phenylalanine, the CDR3 has a length of 15 residues. The only DNA kept is the CDR3, 45 bases in frame from the first base. This clonotype showed up just a few times. Its cognate antigen has yet to be identified. Within one base of it there is no much larger clone, and no base qualities were kept. Interpreted using the paper, the treatment or condition label stands for: allogeneic hematopoietic cell transplantation with graft depleted of TCRalphabeta T cells and CD19 B cells. The transplant recipients were children given TCRalphabeta/CD19-depleted allogeneic hematopoietic cell grafts. The protocol used for the library was PCR. Sequencing took place on an Illumina HiSeq 2500. To normalize quantification of the TCRbeta repertoire, the TCR libraries were built with molecular barcoding that relied on unique molecular identifiers. TCRdb cleaned the public reads at Q25 with fastp, built clones with MiXCR and kept in-frame beta chains. Each CDR3 protein gets just one entry, which takes the most common genes and DNA from the rows behind it. The sample includes 90,000 to 100,000 distinct CDR3 sequences, with 20% to 25% observed a single time. Over 20% of the sample rests with the top ten.

Source: PBMCs, taken before TCRalphabeta/CD19-depleted stem cell transplant. The chain is encoded by TRBV7-9 joined to TRBJ2-7; the D gene is unclear. This TCR came from a boy aged 2 to 9 with acute lymphoblastic leukemia, due to receive a stem cell transplant. The CDR3 protein is CASSLGEETVYEQYF. The DNA sequence is TGTGCCAGCAGCTTAGGAGAAGAAACCGTCTACGAGCAGTACTTC.